Here is one TCR beta chain with its context. The antigen this receptor binds is unknown. No qualities accompany the bases; no much larger clone lies one base away. The CDR3 spans 14 residues, from the cysteine through the phenylalanine. Of all the DNA, just the CDR3 is kept, 42 bases in frame from base 1. Trimming at the junction amounts to 2 bases on V and 5 bases on J, and the germline ends lie 12 bases apart. In the germline V gene, CDR1 corresponds to SNHLY and CDR2 to FYNNEI. This sample is part of a study of cytomegalovirus exposure and HLA in healthy donors (dated by TCRdb to about 2017). Study-level background: According to a later analysis, one platform produced both the 120 validation repertoires and the roughly 650 repertoires of the first cohort. The study was designed to test whether signatures of past pathogen exposure could be identified by cataloging public T cell receptors. In addition to the first cohort of around 670 subjects, a separate validation cohort of under 150 different subjects was used. To predict cytomegalovirus infection status, the study brought together high-throughput TCR immunosequencing, statistical association of individual TCRs with disease status, and machine learning.

The donors were included in the validation cohort of around 120 subjects, a group kept apart from the roughly 680-subject first cohort. The paper's findings and limits, for the study overall: All 120 repertoires were used to score co-occurrence in the validation cohort in a later analysis, because that analysis had no HLA typing for the cohort. In vitro tests confirmed that a few of the cytomegalovirus-associated TCR beta chains recognize cytomegalovirus antigens. Cytomegalovirus status was reported to be diagnosed by the classifier with high specificity and sensitivity in both the original and validation cohorts. In the study, 150 to 200 TCR beta chains were listed as associated with cytomegalovirus. Most TCR sequences were seen in very few donors, while some public TCRs were found in many individuals. The authors suggested that the approach could potentially be extended to other disease states and immunological phenotypes. A later analysis found that TCRs clustered in the first cohort also tended to co-occur in the roughly 120 validation repertoires, with approximately 94% of cluster scores above 0.

Libraries were built with the immunoSEQ multiplex PCR assay. On the authors' methods: A statistical classification framework was built to diagnose cytomegalovirus status from the catalog of TCR beta chain sequences. TCRdb re-hosts the immuneACCESS table, in-frame sequences only. Its copies lack some clones; in the studies checked, an unresolved V gene accounts for under half of them, and the cause for the rest is not known. The V and J calls and clone size are taken from that table; D and trimming were inferred from the DNA. For this sample there are 150,000 to 200,000 clones; approximately 87% appear just once. Approximately 1.4% of the sample is in the top ten clones.

This clonotype was sampled from a woman in her twenties or thirties in good health and CMV-seronegative. The sequence links TRBV2 to TRBJ2-5, and the D gene may be TRBD2, 6 bases matching. The sample was PBMCs. The CDR3 here reads CASSEWRGEETQYF. The sequenced DNA is TGTGCCAGCAGTGAATGGAGGGGCGAGGAGACCCAGTACTTC.